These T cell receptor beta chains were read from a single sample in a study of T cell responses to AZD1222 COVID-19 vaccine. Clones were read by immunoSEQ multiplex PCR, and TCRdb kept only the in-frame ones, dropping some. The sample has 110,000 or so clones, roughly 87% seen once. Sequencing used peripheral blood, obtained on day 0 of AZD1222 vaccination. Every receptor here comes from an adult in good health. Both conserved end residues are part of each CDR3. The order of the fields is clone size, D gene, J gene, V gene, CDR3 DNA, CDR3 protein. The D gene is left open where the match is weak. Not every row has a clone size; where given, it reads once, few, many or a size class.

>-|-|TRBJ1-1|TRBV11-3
TGTGCCAGCAGCTTAGTAAGGGACACTGAAGCTTTCTTT
CASSLVRDTEAFF
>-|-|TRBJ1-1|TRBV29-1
TGCAGCGTTGTGGTCCTTCTTAACACTGAAGCTTTCTTT
CSVVVLLNTEAFF
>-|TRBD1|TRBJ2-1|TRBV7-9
TGTGCCACAGACAGACAGGGGTCATGGGGCAATGAGCAGTTCTTC
CATDRQGSWGNEQFF
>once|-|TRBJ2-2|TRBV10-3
TGTGCCATCAGTAGTCAGGGCACCGGGGAGCTGTTTTTT
CAISSQGTGELFF
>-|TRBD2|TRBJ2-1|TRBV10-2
TGCGCCAGCAGAGTAGCGGGGAGCTCCTACAATGAGCAGTTCTTC
CASRVAGSSYNEQFF
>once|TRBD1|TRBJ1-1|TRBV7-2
TGTGCCAGCAGCTCCGGAGAGGGACAGTGGCTTGGAGCTTTCTTT
CASSSGEGQWLGAFF
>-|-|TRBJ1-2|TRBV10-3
TGTGCCATCAGTGAAAGGCTCCGCTATGGCTACACCTTC
CAISERLRYGYTF
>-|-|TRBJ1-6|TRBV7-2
TGTGCCAGCACCCCCGTCAGGGGAACACCCCTCCACTTT
CASTPVRGTPLHF
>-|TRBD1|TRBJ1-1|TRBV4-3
TGCGCCAGCAGCAAGAACAGGGGCTGGAGAACTGAAGCTTTCTTT
CASSKNRGWRTEAFF
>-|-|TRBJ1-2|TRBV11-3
TGTGCCAGCGAGTTTATTTTCAGGGAGCCTAACTATGGCTACACCTTC
CASEFIFREPNYGYTF
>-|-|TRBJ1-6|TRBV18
TGTGCCAGCTCCCATTACAGGGAATCCTATAATTCACCCCTCCACTTT
CASSHYRESYNSPLHF
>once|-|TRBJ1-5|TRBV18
TGTGCCAGCTCACCACTTGTAGATCAGCCCCAGCATTTT
CASSPLVDQPQHF